One and the same sample provided the 16 T cell receptor beta chains below, sequenced in a study of T cell repertoires in cytomegalovirus infection. Each CDR3 protein gets one entry after TCRdb re-called the reads with MiXCR. The table shows hundreds of thousands of distinct CDR3 sequences, with 30% to 40% occurring only once. The sequenced material came from PBMCs. The receptors come from a human donor in good health (CMV status not recorded). Some clones in this sample may be carry-over from other donors' samples.

This clonotype was detected only a few times. This chain links TRBV20-1 with TRBJ2-3; 8 positions agree with TRBD2. Germline V gene sequence: CDR1 DFQATT, CDR2 SNEGSKA (reference sequence). V gave up 5 bases and J gave up 0 bases; unmatched junction bases: 13. The CDR3 has 17 amino acids. This chain's CDR3 is CSASRAGVPSSTDTQYF. In nucleotides, the CDR3 is TGCAGTGCTTCCCGAGCGGGGGTTCCCTCTAGCACAGATACGCAGTATTTT.

V and J are TRBV7-8 and TRBJ1-2; 7 positions agree with TRBD1. From germline, CDR1 is SGHVS and CDR2 FQNEAQ. This CDR3 spans 15 amino acids. Losses at the gene ends were 5 bases for V and 8 bases for J; bases not matched to a gene: 14. The CDR3 nucleotides are TGTGCCAGCAGCAGAGCCGAAAACAGGGGTCGAGGCTACACCTTC. It is translated as CASSRAENRGRGYTF.

The rearrangement joins TRBV5-1 to TRBJ2-5; TRBD2 agrees at 7 bases. The V segment lost 5 bases and the J segment 1 base; nucleotides outside the gene matches: 11. This CDR3 region has 16 residues. Germline lookup yields CDR1 SGHRS and CDR2 YFSETQ. The chain's CDR3 is CASSQVAGGTQETQYF. DNA of the CDR3: TGCGCCAGCAGTCAGGTAGCGGGCGGGACCCAAGAGACCCAGTACTTC.

In the case of this clonotype: Possible read error: a much larger clone is one base away. The chain uses TRBV11-2 and TRBJ2-3; the D is unclear. The V and J ends lost 5 bases and 2 bases respectively, with 14 bases between them. CDR1 SGHAT and CDR2 FQNNGV come from the germline V gene. CDR3 size: 15 residues. This chain's CDR3 is CASSPGDSLTDTQYF. CDR3 sequence (DNA): TGTGCCAGCAGCCCGGGTGATAGCCTCACAGATACGCAGTATTTT.

Notes on this clonotype: An end of the junction differs from the germline gene, which may be a read error. This chain uses TRBV7-9 with TRBJ1-5; TRBD1 aligns across 8 bases. This CDR3 has 16 amino acids. CDR1 is SEHNR and CDR2 is FQNEAQ in the germline V gene (reference sequence). The CDR3 loop reads CASSLQVGTGDQPQQF. CDR3 bases: TGTGCCAGCAGCTTACAAGTCGGGACAGGTGATCAGCCCCAGCAGTTT.

V gene TRBV7-2 combines with J gene TRBJ1-6; D is uncertain. The CDR3 extends over 14 amino acids. Germline values: CDR1 SGHTA, CDR2 FQGNSA. Trimming removed 0 bases from V and 10 bases from J, with 10 bases in between. The CDR3 spells CASSLAQIGSPLHF. The CDR3 coding sequence is TGTGCCAGCAGCTTAGCCCAAATAGGGTCACCCCTCCACTTT. Combining the CDR3 with reference TRBV7-2 and TRBJ1-6 gives the whole variable domain GAGVSQSPSNKVTEKGKDVELRCDPISGHTALYWYRQSLGQGLEFLIYFQGNSAPDKSGLPSDRFSAERTGGSVSTLTIQRTQQEDSAVYLCASSLAQIGSPLHFGNGTRLTVT.

As regards this clonotype: A read error may explain this, as a much larger clone is one base away. CDR3 DNA: TGTTCCAGCAGTTCCCAGGGGGGAGAGACCCAGTACTTC. This translates into CSSSSQGGETQYF. The chain couples TRBV7-3 to TRBJ2-5; D possibly corresponds to TRBD1 (7 bases). CDR1 is SGHTA, CDR2 FQGTGA, per germline. The length of the CDR3 is 13 residues. The whole variable domain, remainder taken from reference TRBV7-3 and TRBJ2-5, is GAGVSQTPSNKVTEKGKYVELRCDPISGHTALYWYRQSLGQGPEFLIYFQGTGAADDSGLPNDRFFAVRPEGSVSTLKIQRTERGDSAVYLCSSSSQGGETQYFGPGTRLLVL.

The rearrangement uses TRBV4-2 and TRBJ2-1; the D call may be TRBD1 or TRBD2 (5 bases each). CDR3 size: 15 residues. Looked up from germline, CDR1 is LGHNA and CDR2 is YNFKEQ. Between the trimmed V and J ends, which lost 4 bases and 5 bases, there was a span of 15 bases. The CDR3 coding sequence is TGTGCCAGCAGCCGAGCTGGGACCATAGACAATGAGCAGTTCTTC. This translates into CASSRAGTIDNEQFF.

This clonotype came up a few times. It is unclear where the CDR3 begins or ends on the DNA, so no DNA is shown, and the CDR3 is as TCRdb lists it. The J gene is TRBJ1-1, the V gene TRBV7-5; TRBD1 is taken as the D call from the table, unchecked against the DNA. TRBV7-5 is shown as a pseudogene. Counting both end residues, the CDR3 totals 18 amino acids. Here the CDR3 reads CISVPEALNGIRNTEAFF.

This chain connects TRBV6-2 or TRBV6-3 to TRBJ1-1; no reliable D call. The CDR3 contains 14 residues. Germline-derived CDR1 and CDR2 are MNHEY and SVGEGT. The V end lost 0 bases, the J end lost 4 bases, and 9 bases lay between the germline ends. The CDR3 spells CASSYSRAITEAFF. CDR3 coding DNA: TGTGCCAGCAGTTACTCGAGAGCGATCACTGAAGCTTTCTTT.

This clonotype has ten or more counts. The chain uses TRBV19 and TRBJ2-6; no definite D call. The CDR3 is 19 amino acids. The V end was cut by 1 base, the J end by 0 bases, with 16 bases between. CDR1 and CDR2 from the germline V gene are LNHDA and SQIVND (reference sequence). CDR3 sequence: CASSIALSLKLSGANVLTF. CDR3 nucleotides: TGTGCCAGTAGTATAGCCCTCAGCCTGAAACTCTCTGGGGCCAACGTCCTGACTTTC. Full variable domain (missing parts from reference TRBV19 and TRBJ2-6): DGGITQSPKYLFRKEGQNVTLSCEQNLNHDAMYWYRQDPGQGLRLIYYSQIVNDFQKGDIAEGYSVSREKKESFPLTVTSAQKNPTAFYLCASSIALSLKLSGANVLTFGAGSRLTVL.

This clonotype was recorded at least ten times. This chain joins TRBV11-2 and TRBJ2-7, with a possible D match to TRBD2 (7 bases). This CDR3 contains 15 residues. From germline, CDR1 is SGHAT and CDR2 FQNNGV. V dropped 5 bases and J dropped 2 bases, with 16 bases sitting between them. The DNA of the CDR3 is TGTGCCAGCAGCGTCGAGGGGGGGAGCCCCTACGAGCAGTACTTC. It encodes CASSVEGGSPYEQYF.

For the CDR3, the DNA is TGTGCCACCAAGACAGGATATAATTCACCCCTCCACTTT. Protein product: CATKTGYNSPLHF. The V gene is TRBV15, the J gene TRBJ1-6; tentative D call: TRBD1 (6 bases). CDR3 size: 13 residues. From germline, CDR1 is LNHNV and CDR2 YYDKDF (reference sequence). With 7 bases removed from V and 4 bases from J, the gap between germline ends came to 8 bases. Based on the CDR3 plus reference TRBV15 and TRBJ1-6, the full variable domain is DAMVIQNPRYQVTQFGKPVTLSCSQTLNHNVMYWYQQKSSQAPKLLFHYYDKDFNNEADTPDNFQSRRPNTSFCFLDIRSPGLGDTAMYLCATKTGYNSPLHFGNGTRLTVT.

In regard to this clonotype: The final CDR3 position lacks the conserved phenylalanine or tryptophan, pointing to a likely read error. The gene calls are TRBV12-3 or TRBV12-4 and TRBJ2-2; D gene uncertain. This CDR3 spans 14 amino acids. The CDR3 sequence: CASSLVANTGELFC. The CDR3 region has the DNA TGTGCCAGCAGTTTAGTGGCGAACACCGGTGAGCTGTTTTGT.

The sample holds many counts of this clonotype. The genes are TRBV7-2 and TRBJ2-3; maybe TRBD2 (5 bases). The CDR3 spans 15 residues. The V end lost 7 bases, the J end lost 1 base, and 15 bases lay between the germline ends. Germline assignment: CDR1 SGHTA and CDR2 FQGNSA. The CDR3: CASTLLVIGTDTQYF. DNA of the CDR3: TGTGCCAGCACCCTACTAGTTATCGGCACAGATACGCAGTATTTT.

This chain joins TRBV12-3 or TRBV12-4 and TRBJ1-1; D is unresolved. The CDR3 is made up of 12 amino acids. Deletions cut 3 bases from V and 8 bases from J, with 10 bases between. The CDR3 bases are TGTGCCAGCAGTTTGGGGTGGGAGGAAGCTTTCTTT. Translated, it gives CASSLGWEEAFF.